This T cell receptor beta chain stems from a study of cytomegalovirus exposure and HLA in healthy donors. Study as a whole: It was reported in a later analysis that the approximately 120 validation repertoires used the same platform as the 550 to 800 first-cohort repertoires. General study results and limits: The classifier reportedly diagnosed cytomegalovirus status with high specificity and sensitivity. The tendency of first-cohort TCR clusters to co-occur in the 100 to 150 validation repertoires emerged from a later analysis.

As for this clone: Its specificity is unknown.

The CDR3 contains 15 residues. Germline V gene data show CDR1 as LNHDA and CDR2 as SQIVND (reference sequence). Germline trimming cut 3 bases from V and 4 bases from J; bases unmatched to any gene: 4. Data came from immunoSEQ multiplex PCR; TCRdb stores just in-frame clones and leaves some out. The sample lists 78,000 or so clones, over 90% occurring once. This sequence was found in a woman between 18 and 30 years old in good health and CMV-seropositive. This rearrangement joins TRBV19 to TRBJ1-1; 11 bases fit TRBD1. The sequenced sample consisted of PBMCs. The CDR3 reads CASSIGGQGVTEAFF. The CDR3 DNA sequence: TGTGCCAGTAGTATTGGGGGACAGGGGGTCACTGAAGCTTTCTTT.